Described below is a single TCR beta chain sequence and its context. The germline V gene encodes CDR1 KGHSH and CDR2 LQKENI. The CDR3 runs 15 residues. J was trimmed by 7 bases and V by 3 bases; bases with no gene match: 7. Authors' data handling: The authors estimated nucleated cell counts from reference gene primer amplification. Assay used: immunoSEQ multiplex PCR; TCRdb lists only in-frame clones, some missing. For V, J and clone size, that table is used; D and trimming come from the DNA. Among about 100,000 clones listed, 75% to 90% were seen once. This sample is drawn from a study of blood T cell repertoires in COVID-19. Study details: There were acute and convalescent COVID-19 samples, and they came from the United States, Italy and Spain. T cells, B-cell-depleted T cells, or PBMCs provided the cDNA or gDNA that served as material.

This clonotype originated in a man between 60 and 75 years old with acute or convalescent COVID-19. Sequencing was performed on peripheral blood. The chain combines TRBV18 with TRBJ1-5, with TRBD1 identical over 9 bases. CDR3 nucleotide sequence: TGTGCCAGCTCACCTTTAGGACAGGGGAGCCAGCCCCAGCATTTT. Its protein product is CASSPLGQGSQPQHF.